This T cell receptor beta chain appears in the sequencing data of a study of blood T cell repertoires in COVID-19. Whole-study context: Material from acute and convalescent COVID-19 was sourced from the United States, Italy and Spain. Sources were T cells, B-cell-depleted T cells, or PBMCs; the material itself was cDNA or gDNA.

Under the authors' procedure: The authors estimated nucleated cell counts from reference gene primer amplification. Here immunoSEQ multiplex PCR was the method, and the copy in TCRdb shows in-frame clones only, minus some. V and J calls and clone size are copied from that table; D and trimming were computed from the DNA. The data hold around 160,000 clones, with 88% observed a single time. Germline V CDR1 and CDR2: GTSNPN, SVGIG (reference sequence). V lost 3 bases, J lost 2 bases, and 6 bases stayed unmatched. This CDR3 is 14 amino acids long. The chain links TRBV30 to TRBJ1-1, with 7 nucleotides matching TRBD1. This TCR was sampled from a human donor in a cohort sampled during active COVID-19. Sequences were obtained from peripheral blood. The CDR3 reads CAWRRDSYNTEAFF. The CDR3 bases are TGTGCCTGGAGAAGGGACAGCTATAACACTGAAGCTTTCTTT.